Below, 17 T cell receptor beta chains from the same sample are listed, as sequenced in a study of beta chain features in type 1 diabetes. As every portion of the isolated RNA was reverse transcribed, the sequencing read expressed TCRB transcripts. Clones were read by immunoSEQ multiplex PCR, and TCRdb kept only the in-frame ones, dropping some. The sample carries 140,000 to 150,000 clones, about 50% recorded once. The sequenced sample was Tregs from blood. The receptors derive from a man younger than 35 in good health.

The V gene is TRBV7-3, the J gene TRBJ2-7; 11 bases match TRBD1. The CDR3 consists of 16 residues. With V trimmed by 2 bases and J by 2 bases, 5 bases remained unmatched. Germline lookup yields CDR1 SGHTA and CDR2 FQGTGA. The CDR3 loop reads CASSLPGTGGTYEQYF. DNA for the CDR3: TGTGCCAGCAGCTTACCTGGGACAGGGGGTACCTACGAGCAGTACTTC.

The chain carries TRBV4-3 and TRBJ2-7; 11 bases agree with TRBD1. Trimming at V came to 3 bases and at J to 6 bases, leaving 4 bases not matched to a gene. Germline V gives CDR1 LGHNA, CDR2 YSLEER. CDR3 size: 14 residues. CDR3 region: CASSQDRGRREQYF. The CDR3 DNA reads as TGCGCCAGCAGCCAGGACAGGGGGCGTCGCGAGCAGTACTTC.

This clone was recorded once. The chain combines TRBV7-8 with TRBJ2-7, with D perhaps TRBD2 (5 bases). Per germline, CDR1 SGHVS and CDR2 FQNEAQ. The CDR3 is 14 amino acids. Trimming cost V 0 bases and J 4 bases, with 10 bases left between them. CDR3 sequence reads: CASSLARVGYEQYF. The DNA of the CDR3 is TGTGCCAGCAGCTTAGCGAGGGTGGGATACGAGCAGTACTTC.

This clone was counted a few times. The chain couples TRBV11-2 to TRBJ2-3, with D perhaps TRBD2 (5 bases). The CDR3 extends over 15 amino acids. The V gene's germline CDR1 is SGHAT and CDR2 FQNNGV. The ends were cut back, 0 bases at V and 5 bases at J, with 12 bases in the middle. CDR3 sequence reads: CASSLDRRRRDTQYF. In DNA, the CDR3 is TGTGCCAGCAGCTTAGATCGGAGGCGAAGAGATACGCAGTATTTT.

This clone was seen more than once but under ten times. The chain employs TRBV7-9 and TRBJ1-5; 7 bases match TRBD1. The junction had 6 bases not matched to a gene; V was cut back by 5 bases and J by 8 bases. The CDR3 contains 13 residues. The germline V gene has CDR1 SEHNR and CDR2 FQNEAQ (reference sequence). CDR3 residues: CASSKNRGEPQHF. CDR3 bases: TGTGCCAGCAGCAAAAACAGGGGTGAGCCCCAGCATTTT.

This clone was detected only once. The rearrangement uses TRBV18 and TRBJ1-1; D remains unclear. This CDR3 is 14 amino acids long. Trimming took 1 base from V and 0 from J, leaving 6 bases between them. The germline gives CDR1 KGHSH, CDR2 LQKENI. Here the CDR3 reads CASSPQPVNTEAFF. Written as DNA, the CDR3 is TGTGCCAGCTCACCACAGCCCGTGAACACTGAAGCTTTCTTT.

The gene calls are TRBV5-8 and TRBJ1-2; D not certain. This CDR3 region has 15 residues. V lost 0 bases and J lost 4, with 13 bases in between. Germline CDR1 SGHTS, CDR2 YDEGEE. In DNA form, the CDR3 reads TGTGCCAGCAGCTTGGGAGTTTCCTATATCTATGGCTACACCTTC. This codes for CASSLGVSYIYGYTF.

This rearrangement joins TRBV5-1 to TRBJ2-2; D unresolved. The germline gives CDR1 SGHRS, CDR2 YFSETQ. The CDR3 totals 14 residues. Trimming left V 2 bases short and J 0 bases short, with 5 bases between. The CDR3 reads CASSFQANTGELFF. The CDR3 coding sequence is TGCGCCAGCAGCTTCCAGGCGAACACCGGGGAGCTGTTTTTT.

J is TRBJ2-1 and V is TRBV6-1, with 7 bases fitting TRBD2. The V segment lost 7 bases and the J segment 4 bases; nucleotides outside the gene matches: 7. This CDR3 spans 14 amino acids. CDR1 is MNHNS and CDR2 is SASEGT in the germline V gene. The CDR3 reads CASKVSGFYNEQFF. The CDR3 DNA sequence: TGTGCCAGCAAGGTTAGCGGGTTTTACAATGAGCAGTTCTTC.

V gene TRBV6-6 combines with J gene TRBJ1-4; D unclear. Between the trimmed V and J ends, which lost 5 bases and 8 bases, there was a span of 15 bases. The CDR3 consists of 14 residues. Germline V gives CDR1 MNHNY, CDR2 SVGAGI (reference sequence). Written as DNA, the CDR3 is TGTGCCAGCAGTAGACCTACCGAGGCGGAAAAACTGTTTTTT. It encodes CASSRPTEAEKLFF.

V gene TRBV7-9 combines with J gene TRBJ1-2; D uncertain. V was pared by 2 bases and J by 4 bases, with 11 bases between. CDR3 length: 14 residues. CDR1 is SEHNR, CDR2 FQNEAQ, per germline (reference sequence). The CDR3 spells CASSLPSVLYGYTF. CDR3 nucleotides: TGTGCCAGCAGCTTACCGTCAGTTCTCTATGGCTACACCTTC.

A few counts support this clone. V gene TRBV28 combines with J gene TRBJ2-7; 10 bases align to TRBD1. Trimming removed 6 bases from V and 2 bases from J; junction bases left unmatched: 7. CDR3 length: 15 amino acids. CDR1 MDHEN and CDR2 SYDVKM come from the germline V gene. CDR3 sequence (DNA): TGTGCCAGCAGGAAAGGGACAGGGGTAGCCTACGAGCAGTACTTC. Its translation: CASRKGTGVAYEQYF.

The rearrangement links TRBV5-4 to TRBJ1-2; D perhaps matches TRBD1 (5 bases). Trimming shortened V by 8 bases and J by 3 bases, and 17 bases separated the two germline ends. The CDR3 totals 14 residues. Germline V gene lookup returns CDR1 SGHNT and CDR2 YYREEE (reference sequence). The CDR3 DNA reads TGTGCCAGTTCCACGGGAGGGACTTACTATGGCTACACCTTC. Its protein product is CASSTGGTYYGYTF.

CDR3: CASIPRPTGVTEAFF. For the CDR3, the DNA is TGTGCCAGTATCCCCCGCCCCACAGGAGTCACTGAAGCTTTCTTT. This sequence joins TRBV19 and TRBJ1-1; perhaps TRBD1 as D (5 bases). Germline V gene lookup returns CDR1 LNHDA and CDR2 SQIVND (reference sequence). V lost 7 bases, J lost 4 bases, and 19 bases lay in between. The CDR3 is 15 amino acids. Combining the CDR3 with reference TRBV19 and TRBJ1-1 gives the whole variable domain DGGITQSPKYLFRKEGQNVTLSCEQNLNHDAMYWYRQDPGQGLRLIYYSQIVNDFQKGDIAEGYSVSREKKESFPLTVTSAQKNPTAFYLCASIPRPTGVTEAFFGQGTRLTVV.

The chain recombines TRBV7-9 with TRBJ2-5, with D possibly being TRBD2 (5 bases). From germline, CDR1 is SEHNR and CDR2 FQNEAQ (reference sequence). V was clipped by 5 bases and J by 7 bases, with 14 bases between them. The CDR3 consists of 13 residues. The CDR3 region has the DNA TGTGCCAGCAGCCCAAGAGACCGGGGGACCCAGTACTTC. Translation gives CASSPRDRGTQYF. Looking up the rest from reference TRBV7-9 and TRBJ2-5 gives the full variable domain: DTGVSQNPRHKITKRGQNVTFRCDPISEHNRLYWYRQTLGQGPEFLTYFQNEAQLEKSRLLSDRFSAERPKGSFSTLEIQRTEQGDSAMYLCASSPRDRGTQYFGPGTRLLVL.

The V and J genes are TRBV15 and TRBJ2-2; D remains unclear. V was trimmed by 1 base and J by 1 base, leaving 7 bases between them. There are 15 residues in the CDR3. Germline V gene data show CDR1 as LNHNV and CDR2 as YYDKDF (reference sequence). The CDR3 spells CATSRGSLNTGELFF. The CDR3 DNA is TGTGCCACCAGCAGAGGTTCCCTGAACACCGGGGAGCTGTTTTTT.

This chain uses TRBV7-2 with TRBJ2-5, with a possible D match to TRBD2 (5 bases). Germline CDR1 and CDR2: SGHTA and FQGNSA. The CDR3 runs 13 residues. Trimming left V 0 bases short and J 7 bases short, with 9 bases between. The CDR3 reads CASSLAREGTQYF. The CDR3 region has the DNA TGTGCCAGCAGCTTAGCGAGGGAAGGGACCCAGTACTTC.